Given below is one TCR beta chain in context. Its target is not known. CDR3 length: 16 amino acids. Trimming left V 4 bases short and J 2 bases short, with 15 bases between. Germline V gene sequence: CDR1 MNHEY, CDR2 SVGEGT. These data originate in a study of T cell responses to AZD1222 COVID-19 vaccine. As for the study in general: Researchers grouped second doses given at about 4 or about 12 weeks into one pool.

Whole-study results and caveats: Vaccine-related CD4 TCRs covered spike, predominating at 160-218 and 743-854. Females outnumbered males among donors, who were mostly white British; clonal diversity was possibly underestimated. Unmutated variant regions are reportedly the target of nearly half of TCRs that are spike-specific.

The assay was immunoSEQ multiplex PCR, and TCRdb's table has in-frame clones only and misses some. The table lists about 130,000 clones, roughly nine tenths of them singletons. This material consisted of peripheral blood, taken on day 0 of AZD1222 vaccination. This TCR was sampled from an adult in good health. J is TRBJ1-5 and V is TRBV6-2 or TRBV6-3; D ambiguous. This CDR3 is CASSLTLFGGNQPQHF. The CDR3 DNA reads TGTGCCAGCAGTTTAACCCTCTTTGGCGGCAATCAGCCCCAGCATTTT.